Listed here is a single TCR beta chain. What it binds is not known. The germline V gene encodes CDR1 SGHNT and CDR2 YENEEA. CDR3 length: 14 residues. J gave up 0 bases and V 5 bases, and 4 bases lay outside the gene matches. Assay: immunoSEQ multiplex PCR; the TCRdb copy retains only in-frame clones and omits some. The table includes 65,000 to 70,000 clones, 90% to 95% detected once. This entry is derived from a study of OX40 agonist ivuxolimab in advanced cancers. Study conclusions and caveats: Average numbers of expanded clones were greater in CD8+ T cells than in CD4+.

The genes are TRBV11-3 and TRBJ2-7; 7 bases agree with TRBD2. The sample was CD4+ or CD8+ T cells sorted from blood, taken in a trial of the OX40 agonist ivuxolimab. This clonotype was sampled from an adult with an advanced solid tumor such as melanoma, head and neck, liver or kidney cancer. The CDR3 DNA reads TGTGCCAGCAGCCAGCGGGACTCCTCCTACGAGCAGTACTTC. Translating gives CASSQRDSSYEQYF.